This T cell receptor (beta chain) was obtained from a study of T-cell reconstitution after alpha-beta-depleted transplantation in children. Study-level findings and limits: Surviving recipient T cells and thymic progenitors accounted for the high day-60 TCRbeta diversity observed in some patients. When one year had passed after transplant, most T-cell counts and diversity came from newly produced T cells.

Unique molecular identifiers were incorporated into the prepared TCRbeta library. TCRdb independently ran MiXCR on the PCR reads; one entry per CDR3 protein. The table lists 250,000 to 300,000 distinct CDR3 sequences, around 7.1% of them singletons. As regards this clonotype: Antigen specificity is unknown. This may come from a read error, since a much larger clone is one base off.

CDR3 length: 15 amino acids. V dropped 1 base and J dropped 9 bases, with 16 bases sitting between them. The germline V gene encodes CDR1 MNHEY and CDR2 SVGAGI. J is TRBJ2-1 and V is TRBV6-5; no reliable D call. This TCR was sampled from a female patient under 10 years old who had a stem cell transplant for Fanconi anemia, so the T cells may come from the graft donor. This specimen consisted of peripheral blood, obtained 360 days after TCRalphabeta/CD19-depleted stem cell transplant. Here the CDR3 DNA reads TGTGCCAGCAGTTACTTTCCGAGACCCCTGGGTGAGCAGTTCTTC. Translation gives CASSYFPRPLGEQFF.